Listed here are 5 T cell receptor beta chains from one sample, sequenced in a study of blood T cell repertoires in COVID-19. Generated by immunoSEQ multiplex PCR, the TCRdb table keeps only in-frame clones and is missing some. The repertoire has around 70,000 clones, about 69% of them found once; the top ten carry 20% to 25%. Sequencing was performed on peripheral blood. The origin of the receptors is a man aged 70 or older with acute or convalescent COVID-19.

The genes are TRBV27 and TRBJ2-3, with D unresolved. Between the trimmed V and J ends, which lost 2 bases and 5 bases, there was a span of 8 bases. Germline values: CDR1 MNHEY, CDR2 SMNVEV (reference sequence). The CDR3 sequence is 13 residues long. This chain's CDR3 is CASSLSPGDTQYF. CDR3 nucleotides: TGTGCCAGCAGTTTAAGTCCCGGAGATACGCAGTATTTT.

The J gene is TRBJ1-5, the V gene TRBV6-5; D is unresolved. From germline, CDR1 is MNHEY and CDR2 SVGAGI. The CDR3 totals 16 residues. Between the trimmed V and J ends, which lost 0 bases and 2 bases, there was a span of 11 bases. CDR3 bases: TGTGCCAGCAGTTACTCATCCGGGTTTGGCAATCAGCCCCAGCATTTT. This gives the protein CASSYSSGFGNQPQHF.

The CDR3 protein is CASSTGQGAPEQYF. As DNA, the CDR3 is TGTGCCAGCTCGACGGGACAGGGGGCCCCCGAGCAGTACTTC. The chain recombines TRBV18 with TRBJ2-7, with TRBD1 identical over 12 bases. This CDR3 has 14 amino acids. V shed 6 bases and J 6 bases; nucleotides not matched to a gene: 6. Germline V gene lookup returns CDR1 KGHSH and CDR2 LQKENI.

In DNA, the CDR3 is TGCGCCAGCAGCTTAGGGGCTTATGAAAAACTGTTTTTT. Residues: CASSLGAYEKLFF. The chain has TRBV5-1 and TRBJ1-4; weak D call: TRBD1 (5 bases). This CDR3 contains 13 residues. Per the germline V gene, CDR1 is SGHRS and CDR2 is YFSETQ. Deletions cut 2 bases from V and 6 bases from J, with 8 bases between.

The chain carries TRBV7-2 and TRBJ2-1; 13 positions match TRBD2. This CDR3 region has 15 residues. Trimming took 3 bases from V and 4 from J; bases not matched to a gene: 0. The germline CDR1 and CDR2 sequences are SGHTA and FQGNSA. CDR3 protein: CASSLTSGGYNEQFF. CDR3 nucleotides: TGTGCCAGCAGCTTGACTAGCGGGGGGTACAATGAGCAGTTCTTC. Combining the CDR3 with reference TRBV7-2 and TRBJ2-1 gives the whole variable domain GAGVSQSPSNKVTEKGKDVELRCDPISGHTALYWYRQSLGQGLEFLIYFQGNSAPDKSGLPSDRFSAERTGGSVSTLTIQRTQQEDSAVYLCASSLTSGGYNEQFFGPGTRLTVL.